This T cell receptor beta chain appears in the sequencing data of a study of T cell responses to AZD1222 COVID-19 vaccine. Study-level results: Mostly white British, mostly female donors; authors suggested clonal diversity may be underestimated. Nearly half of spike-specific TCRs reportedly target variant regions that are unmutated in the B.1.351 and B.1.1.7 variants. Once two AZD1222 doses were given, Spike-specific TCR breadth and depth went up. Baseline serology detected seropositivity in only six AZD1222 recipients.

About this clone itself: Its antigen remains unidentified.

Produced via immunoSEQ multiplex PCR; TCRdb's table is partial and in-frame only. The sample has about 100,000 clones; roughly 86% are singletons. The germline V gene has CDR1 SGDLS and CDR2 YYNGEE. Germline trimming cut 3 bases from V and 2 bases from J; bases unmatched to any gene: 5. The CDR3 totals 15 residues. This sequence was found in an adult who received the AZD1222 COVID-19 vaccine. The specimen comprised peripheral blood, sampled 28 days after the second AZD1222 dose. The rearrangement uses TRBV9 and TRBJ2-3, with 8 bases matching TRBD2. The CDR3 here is CASSATSGNTDTQYF. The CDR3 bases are TGTGCCAGCAGCGCCACTAGCGGAAACACAGATACGCAGTATTTT.